This TCR beta chain was captured by sequencing in a study of OX40 agonist ivuxolimab in advanced cancers. Germline values: CDR1 MDHEN, CDR2 SYDVKM. The CDR3 consists of 11 residues. The V gene lost 4 bases and the J gene lost 6 bases, with 4 bases spanning the gap. Profiling relied on immunoSEQ multiplex PCR, and the TCRdb table lists in-frame clones only, not all of them. The sample includes approximately 18,000 clones, about four fifths of them seen just once. This clone was counted ten times or more. The receptor was isolated from an adult with an advanced solid tumor such as melanoma, head and neck, liver or kidney cancer. Material: CD4+ or CD8+ T cells sorted from blood, obtained in a trial of the OX40 agonist ivuxolimab. The V and J genes are TRBV28 and TRBJ2-1; D is undetermined. The CDR3 DNA is TGTGCCAGCAGTTCGCTCAATGAGCAGTTCTTC. Amino acid sequence: CASSSLNEQFF.